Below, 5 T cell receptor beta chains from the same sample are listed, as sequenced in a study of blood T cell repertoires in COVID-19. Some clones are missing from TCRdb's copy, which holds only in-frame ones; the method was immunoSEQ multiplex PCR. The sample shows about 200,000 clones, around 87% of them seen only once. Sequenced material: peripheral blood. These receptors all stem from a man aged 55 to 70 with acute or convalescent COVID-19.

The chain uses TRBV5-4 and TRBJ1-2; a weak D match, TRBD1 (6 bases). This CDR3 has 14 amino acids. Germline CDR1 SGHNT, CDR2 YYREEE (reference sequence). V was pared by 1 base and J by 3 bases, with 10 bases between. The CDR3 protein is CASSLNQGYYGYTF. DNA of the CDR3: TGTGCCAGCAGCTTGAACCAGGGGTACTATGGCTACACCTTC. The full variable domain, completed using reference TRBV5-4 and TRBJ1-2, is ETGVTQSPTHLIKTRGQQVTLRCSSQSGHNTVSWYQQALGQGPQFIFQYYREEENGRGNFPPRFSGLQFPNYSSELNVNALELDDSALYLCASSLNQGYYGYTFGSGTRLTVV.

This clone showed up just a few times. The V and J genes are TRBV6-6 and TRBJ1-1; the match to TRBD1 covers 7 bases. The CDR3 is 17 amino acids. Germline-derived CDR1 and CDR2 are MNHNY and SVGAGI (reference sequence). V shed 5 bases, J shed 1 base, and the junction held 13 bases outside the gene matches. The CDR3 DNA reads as TGTGCCAGCAGTCGAGTGGGACAGACAATCGGGAACACTGAAGCTTTCTTT. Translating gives CASSRVGQTIGNTEAFF.

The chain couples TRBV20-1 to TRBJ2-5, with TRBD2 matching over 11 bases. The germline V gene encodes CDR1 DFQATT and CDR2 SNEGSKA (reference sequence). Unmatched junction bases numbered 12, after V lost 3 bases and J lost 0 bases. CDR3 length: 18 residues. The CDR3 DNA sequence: TGCAGTGCTAGTATACTAAAGACTAGCGGGGTGTACCAAGAGACCCAGTACTTC. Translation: CSASILKTSGVYQETQYF.

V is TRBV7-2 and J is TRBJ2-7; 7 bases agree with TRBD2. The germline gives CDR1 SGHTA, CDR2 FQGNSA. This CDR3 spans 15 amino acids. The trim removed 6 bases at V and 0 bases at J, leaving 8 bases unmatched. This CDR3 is CASRVGTTLSYEQYF. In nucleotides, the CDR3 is TGTGCCAGCAGAGTAGGGACTACCCTCTCCTACGAGCAGTACTTC.

CDR3 amino acids: CASSLDRVTNTEAFF. CDR3 nucleotide sequence: TGTGCCAGCAGCTTGGATCGGGTTACGAACACTGAAGCTTTCTTT. The V gene is TRBV5-4, the J gene TRBJ1-1; the D is unclear. CDR3 size: 15 residues. V lost 0 bases and J 1 base, leaving 10 bases between the germline ends. Per the germline V gene, CDR1 is SGHNT and CDR2 is YYREEE (reference sequence).